This TCR beta chain was retrieved from a study of blood T cells in healthy people across ages. Study findings and constraints: Strong correlation was found linking TCR beta diversity to naive T cell percentage. Diversity of TCR beta per million T cells declined in a roughly linear way with age.

PCR was performed a second time for about 7 to 12 cycles using a sample-barcoded 5' primer and a J-beta primer mix. MiXCR, run by TCRdb on the 5' RACE reads, gives a single entry per CDR3 protein. Among over 300,000 distinct CDR3 sequences listed, approximately 51% were seen once. The CDR3 extends over 17 amino acids. Looked up from germline, CDR1 is SGHAT and CDR2 is FQDESV (reference sequence). PBMCs were isolated at a quantity of at least 6.5 million per sample. This clonotype was counted many times. Antigen unknown. Since a much larger clone is just one base distant, this may be a read error. The chain combines TRBV11-1 with TRBJ2-1; 8 bases map to TRBD1. The J call could be wrong; TRBJ2-7 is a better fit for the DNA end. This TCR derives from a man aged 55 to 70 in good health. The sample taken for sequencing was blood. Written as DNA, the CDR3 is TGTGCCAGCAGCCACAGGGGGACAGGTTCTTCCTACAATGAGCAGTACTTC. Its translation: CASSHRGTGSSYNEQYF.